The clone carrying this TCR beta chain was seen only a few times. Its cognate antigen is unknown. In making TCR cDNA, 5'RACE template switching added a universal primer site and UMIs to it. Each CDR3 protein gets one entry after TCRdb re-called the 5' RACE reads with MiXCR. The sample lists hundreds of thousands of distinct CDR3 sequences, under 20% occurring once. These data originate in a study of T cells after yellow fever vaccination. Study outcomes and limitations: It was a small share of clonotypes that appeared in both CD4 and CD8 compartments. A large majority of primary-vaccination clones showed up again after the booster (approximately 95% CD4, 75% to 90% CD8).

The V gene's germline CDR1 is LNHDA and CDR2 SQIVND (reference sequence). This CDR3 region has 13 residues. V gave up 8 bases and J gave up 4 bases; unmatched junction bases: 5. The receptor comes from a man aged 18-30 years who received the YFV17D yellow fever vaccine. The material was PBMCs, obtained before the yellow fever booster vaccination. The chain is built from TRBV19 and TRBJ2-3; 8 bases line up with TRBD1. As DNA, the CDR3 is TGTGCCAGTCGACAGGGGCCCTCAGATACGCAGTATTTT. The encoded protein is CASRQGPSDTQYF.